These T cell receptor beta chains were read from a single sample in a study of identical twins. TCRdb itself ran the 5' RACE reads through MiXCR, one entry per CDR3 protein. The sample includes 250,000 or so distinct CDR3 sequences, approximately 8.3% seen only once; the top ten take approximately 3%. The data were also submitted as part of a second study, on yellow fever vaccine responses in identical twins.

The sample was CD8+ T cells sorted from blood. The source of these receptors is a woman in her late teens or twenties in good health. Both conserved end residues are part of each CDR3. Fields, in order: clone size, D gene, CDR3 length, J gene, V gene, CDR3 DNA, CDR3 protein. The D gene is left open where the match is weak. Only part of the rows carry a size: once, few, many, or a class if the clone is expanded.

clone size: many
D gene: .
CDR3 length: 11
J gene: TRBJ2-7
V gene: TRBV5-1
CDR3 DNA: TGTGCCAGCAGCTTAGACTACGAGCAGTACTTC
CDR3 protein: CASSLDYEQYF

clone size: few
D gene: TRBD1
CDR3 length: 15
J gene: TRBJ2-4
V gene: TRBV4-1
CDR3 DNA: TGCGCCAGCTCGAATAGGGGGCGCGGCAAAAACATTCAGTACTTC
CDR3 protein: CASSNRGRGKNIQYF

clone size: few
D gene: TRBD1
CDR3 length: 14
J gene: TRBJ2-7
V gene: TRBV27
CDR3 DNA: TGTGCCAGCAGTTTAGCCGACAGGGGCTACGAGCAGTACTTC
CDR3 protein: CASSLADRGYEQYF

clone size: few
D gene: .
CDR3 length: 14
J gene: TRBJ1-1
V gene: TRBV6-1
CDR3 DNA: TGTGCCAGCAGCCCCTTGGGGGGTCACACTGAAGCTTTCTTT
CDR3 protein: CASSPLGGHTEAFF

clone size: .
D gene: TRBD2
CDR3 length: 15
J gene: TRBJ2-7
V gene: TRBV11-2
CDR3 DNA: TGTGCCAGCAGCTTCGAAGCGGGGGGCCCTTACGAGCAGTACTTC
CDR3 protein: CASSFEAGGPYEQYF

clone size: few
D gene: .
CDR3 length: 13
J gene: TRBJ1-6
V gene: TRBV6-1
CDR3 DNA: TGTGCCAGCACTGGGACTCCGAATTCACCCCTCCACTTT
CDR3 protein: CASTGTPNSPLHF

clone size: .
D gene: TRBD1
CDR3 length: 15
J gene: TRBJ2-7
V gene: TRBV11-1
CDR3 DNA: TGTGCCAGCAGCTTATGGACAGGCCTTTCCTACGAGCAGTACTTC
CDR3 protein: CASSLWTGLSYEQYF

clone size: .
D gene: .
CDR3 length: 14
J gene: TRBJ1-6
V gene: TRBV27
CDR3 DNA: TGTGCCAGCAGTTTATCGGGGCCGGACTCACCCCTCCACTTT
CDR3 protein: CASSLSGPDSPLHF

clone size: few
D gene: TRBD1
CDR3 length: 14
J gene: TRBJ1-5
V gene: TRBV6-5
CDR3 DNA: TGTGCCAGCAGTTTAGACAGGGTCCGTCAGCCCCAGCATTTT
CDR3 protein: CASSLDRVRQPQHF

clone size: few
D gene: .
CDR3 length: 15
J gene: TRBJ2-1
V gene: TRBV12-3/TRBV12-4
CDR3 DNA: TGTGCCAGCAGTCCTCCGGGACTCATATACAATGAGCAGTTCTTC
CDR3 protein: CASSPPGLIYNEQFF

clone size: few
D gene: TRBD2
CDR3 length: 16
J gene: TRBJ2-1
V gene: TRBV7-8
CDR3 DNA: TGTGCCAGCAGCTCCCGGACTAGCGGGAGTCTCTGGGAGCAGTTCTTC
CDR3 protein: CASSSRTSGSLWEQFF

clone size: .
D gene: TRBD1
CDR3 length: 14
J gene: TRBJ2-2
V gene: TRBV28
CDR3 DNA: TGTGCCAGCAGTTTGCTGGGACAGTACGGGGAGCTGTTTTTT
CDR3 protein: CASSLLGQYGELFF

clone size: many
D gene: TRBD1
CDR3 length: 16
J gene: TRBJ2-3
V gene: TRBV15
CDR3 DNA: TGTGCCACCAGCAGAGCAACAGGGGAACTCGCAGATACGCAGTATTTT
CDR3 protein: CATSRATGELADTQYF

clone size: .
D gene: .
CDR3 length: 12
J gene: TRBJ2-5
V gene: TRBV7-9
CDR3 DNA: TGTGCCAGCAGCTTTCTAGCGGAGACCCAGTACTTC
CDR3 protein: CASSFLAETQYF

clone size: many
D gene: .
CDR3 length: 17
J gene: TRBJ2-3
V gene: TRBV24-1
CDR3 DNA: TGTGCCACCAGTGATTTCGCCGGAGAGAGGGATCAACATACGCAGTATTTT
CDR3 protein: CATSDFAGERDQHTQYF

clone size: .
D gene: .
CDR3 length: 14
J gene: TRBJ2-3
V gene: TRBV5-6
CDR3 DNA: TGTGCCAGCAGCTTGGCTGGGTTTTCAGATACGCAGTATTTT
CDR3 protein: CASSLAGFSDTQYF

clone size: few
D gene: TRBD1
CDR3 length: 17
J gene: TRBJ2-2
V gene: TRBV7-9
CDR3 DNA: TGTGCCAGCAGCCTGTTCTCAGGGGGCGTGAACACCGGGGAGCTGTTTTTT
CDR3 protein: CASSLFSGGVNTGELFF

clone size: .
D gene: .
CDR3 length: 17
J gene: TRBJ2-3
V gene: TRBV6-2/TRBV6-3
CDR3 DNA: TGTGCCAGCAGTTACCCACTAACGGGCTATAGCACAGATACGCAGTATTTT
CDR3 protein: CASSYPLTGYSTDTQYF

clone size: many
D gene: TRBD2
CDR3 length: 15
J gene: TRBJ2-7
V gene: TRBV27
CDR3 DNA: TGTGCCAGCAGCCTAACAGCTAGCGGGGGTTACGAGCAGTACTTC
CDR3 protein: CASSLTASGGYEQYF

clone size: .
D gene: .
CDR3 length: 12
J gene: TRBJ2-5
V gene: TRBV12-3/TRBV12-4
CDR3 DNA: TGTGCCATCAGTTTATCGAAATGGGACCAGTACTTC
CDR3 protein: CAISLSKWDQYF

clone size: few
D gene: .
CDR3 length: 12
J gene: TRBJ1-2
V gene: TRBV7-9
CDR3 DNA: TGTGCCAGCAGCTCTGCAAGGGTTGGCTACACCTTC
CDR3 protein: CASSSARVGYTF

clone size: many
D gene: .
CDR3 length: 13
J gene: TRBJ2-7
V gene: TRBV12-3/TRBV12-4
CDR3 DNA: TGTGCCAGCAGTGGCCCCCTTGGCTACGAGCAGTACTTC
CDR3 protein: CASSGPLGYEQYF

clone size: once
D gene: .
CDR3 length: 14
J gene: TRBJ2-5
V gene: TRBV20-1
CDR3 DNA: TGCAGTGCTTCCAAAGGACAGAGCCAAGAGACCCAGTACTTC
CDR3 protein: CSASKGQSQETQYF

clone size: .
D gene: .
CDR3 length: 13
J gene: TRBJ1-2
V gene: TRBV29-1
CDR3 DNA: TGCAGCGTTGTTGGGACCCCTAACTATGGCTACACCTTC
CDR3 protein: CSVVGTPNYGYTF

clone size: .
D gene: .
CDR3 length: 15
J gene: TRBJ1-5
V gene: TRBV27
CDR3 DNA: TGTGCCAGCAGTTTAGGCGGAGCCGGCAATCAGCCCCAGCATTTT
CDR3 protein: CASSLGGAGNQPQHF

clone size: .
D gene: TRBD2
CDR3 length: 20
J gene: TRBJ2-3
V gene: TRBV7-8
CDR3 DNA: TGTGCCAGCAGCTTATCGGGACAGAGGGGTAGCGGGGGGGCCCCAGATACGCAGTATTTT
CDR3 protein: CASSLSGQRGSGGAPDTQYF

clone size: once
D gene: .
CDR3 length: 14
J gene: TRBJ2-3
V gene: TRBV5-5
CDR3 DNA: TGTGCCAGCACCCCGCCCTCGGGCCAGGATACGCAGTATTTT
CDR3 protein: CASTPPSGQDTQYF

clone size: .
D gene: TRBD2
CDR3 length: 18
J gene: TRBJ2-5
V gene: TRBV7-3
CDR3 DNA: TGTGCCAGCAGTTCCACCCGCTTGGCGGGAGGGTCCCAAGAGACCCAGTACTTC
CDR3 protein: CASSSTRLAGGSQETQYF

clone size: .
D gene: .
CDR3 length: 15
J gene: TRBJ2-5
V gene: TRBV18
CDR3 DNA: TGTGCCAGCTCATCGGCGGCTGGAAACAAGGAGACCCAGTACTTC
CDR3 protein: CASSSAAGNKETQYF

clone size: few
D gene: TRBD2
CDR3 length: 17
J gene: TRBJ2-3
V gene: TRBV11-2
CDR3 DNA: TGTGCCAGCAGCTTAGATCTTAGCGGGGGGGCGGGAGATACGCAGTATTTT
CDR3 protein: CASSLDLSGGAGDTQYF

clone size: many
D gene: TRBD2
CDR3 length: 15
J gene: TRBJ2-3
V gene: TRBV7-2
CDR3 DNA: TGTGCCAGCAGCGCCGGACTAGTGGGCACAGATACGCAGTATTTT
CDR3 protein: CASSAGLVGTDTQYF

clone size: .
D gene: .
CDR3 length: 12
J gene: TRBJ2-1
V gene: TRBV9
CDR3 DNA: TGTGCCAGCAGCGTAGAGGCCAATGAGCAGTTCTTC
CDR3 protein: CASSVEANEQFF

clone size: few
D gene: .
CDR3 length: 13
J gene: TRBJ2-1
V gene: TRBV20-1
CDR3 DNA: TGCAGTGCTAGAATGTTAGGGGAAAATGAGCAGTTCTTC
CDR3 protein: CSARMLGENEQFF

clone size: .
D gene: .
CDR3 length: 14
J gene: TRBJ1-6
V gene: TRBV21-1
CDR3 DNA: TGTGCCAGCAGCCACAGGGCGCATTATTCACCCCTCCACTTT
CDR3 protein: CASSHRAHYSPLHF

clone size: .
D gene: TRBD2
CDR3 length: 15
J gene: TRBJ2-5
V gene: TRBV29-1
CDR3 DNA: TGCAGCGTTGAAGGGACTAGCGGGGGGGAAGAGACCCAGTACTTC
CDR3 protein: CSVEGTSGGEETQYF

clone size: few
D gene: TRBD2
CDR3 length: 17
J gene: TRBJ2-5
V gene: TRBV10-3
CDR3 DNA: TGTGCCATCAGTGATTACGCAGGGGGACTAGCGGGGGAGACCCAGTACTTC
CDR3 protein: CAISDYAGGLAGETQYF

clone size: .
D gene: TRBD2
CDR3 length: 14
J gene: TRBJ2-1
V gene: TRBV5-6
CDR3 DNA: TGTGCCAGCAGTGGGGGGACTAGTTTCAATGAGCAGTTCTTC
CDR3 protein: CASSGGTSFNEQFF

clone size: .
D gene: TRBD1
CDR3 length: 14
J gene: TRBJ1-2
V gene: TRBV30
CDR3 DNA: TGTGCCTGGAGCGAAACAGGGGCCGGCTATGGCTACACCTTC
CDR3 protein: CAWSETGAGYGYTF

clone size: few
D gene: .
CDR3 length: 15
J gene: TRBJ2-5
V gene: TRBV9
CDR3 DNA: TGTGCCAGCAGCGATACCCGGGACGCTCAAGAGACCCAGTACTTC
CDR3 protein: CASSDTRDAQETQYF

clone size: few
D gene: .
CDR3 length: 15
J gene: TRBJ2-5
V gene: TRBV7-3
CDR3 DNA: TGTGCCAGCAGCTTAGGGGCAGGGACTCTAGAGACCCAGTACTTC
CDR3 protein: CASSLGAGTLETQYF

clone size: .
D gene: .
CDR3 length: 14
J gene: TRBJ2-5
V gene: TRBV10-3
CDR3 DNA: TGTGCCATCAGTGAGTCGGGGCAGCAAGAGACCCAGTACTTC
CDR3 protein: CAISESGQQETQYF

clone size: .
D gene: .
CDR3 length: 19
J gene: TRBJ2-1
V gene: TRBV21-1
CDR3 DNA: TGTGCCAGCAGCAAAGTCGTCAGACAGGCGGGCGACTACTACAATGAGCAGTTCTTC
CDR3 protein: CASSKVVRQAGDYYNEQFF

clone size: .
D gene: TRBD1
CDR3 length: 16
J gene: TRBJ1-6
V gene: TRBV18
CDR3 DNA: TGTGCCAGCTCATACACGGGACAGCATTATAATTCACCCCTCCACTTT
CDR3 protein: CASSYTGQHYNSPLHF

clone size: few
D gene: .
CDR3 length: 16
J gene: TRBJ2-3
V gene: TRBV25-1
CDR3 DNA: TGTGCCAGCAGTGAATTAGCGGCTTCTAGCACAGATACGCAGTATTTT
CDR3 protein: CASSELAASSTDTQYF

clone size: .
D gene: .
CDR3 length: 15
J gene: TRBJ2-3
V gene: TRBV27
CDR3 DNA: TGTGCCAGCAGCCCCCCGGGACTGGGAGATTATACGCAGTATTTT
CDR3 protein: CASSPPGLGDYTQYF

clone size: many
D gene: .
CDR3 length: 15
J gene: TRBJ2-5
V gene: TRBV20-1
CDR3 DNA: TGCAGTGCTAGAGATCATCGGGTTGCATTTGAGACCCAGTACTTC
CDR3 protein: CSARDHRVAFETQYF

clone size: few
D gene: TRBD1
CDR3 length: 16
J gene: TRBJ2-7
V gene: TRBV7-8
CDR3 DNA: TGTGCCAGCAGCACTACCACAGGGGGCGCGGTGAACGAGCAGTACTTC
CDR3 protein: CASSTTTGGAVNEQYF